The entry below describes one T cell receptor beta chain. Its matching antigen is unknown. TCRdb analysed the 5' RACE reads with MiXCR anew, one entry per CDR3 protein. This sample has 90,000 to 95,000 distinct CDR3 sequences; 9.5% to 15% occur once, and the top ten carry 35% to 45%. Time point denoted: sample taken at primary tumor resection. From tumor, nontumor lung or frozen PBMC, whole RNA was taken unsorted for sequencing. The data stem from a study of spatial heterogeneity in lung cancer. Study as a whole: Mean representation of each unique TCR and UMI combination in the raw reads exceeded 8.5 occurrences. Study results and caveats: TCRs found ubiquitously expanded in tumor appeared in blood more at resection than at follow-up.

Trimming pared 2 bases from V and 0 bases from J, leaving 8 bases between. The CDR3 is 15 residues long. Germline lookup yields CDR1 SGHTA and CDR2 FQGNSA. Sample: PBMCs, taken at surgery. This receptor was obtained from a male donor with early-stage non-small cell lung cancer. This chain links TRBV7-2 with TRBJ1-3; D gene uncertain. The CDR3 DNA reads TGTGCCAGCAGCTTAAGATCTGGCTCTGGAAACACCATATATTTT. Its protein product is CASSLRSGSGNTIYF.